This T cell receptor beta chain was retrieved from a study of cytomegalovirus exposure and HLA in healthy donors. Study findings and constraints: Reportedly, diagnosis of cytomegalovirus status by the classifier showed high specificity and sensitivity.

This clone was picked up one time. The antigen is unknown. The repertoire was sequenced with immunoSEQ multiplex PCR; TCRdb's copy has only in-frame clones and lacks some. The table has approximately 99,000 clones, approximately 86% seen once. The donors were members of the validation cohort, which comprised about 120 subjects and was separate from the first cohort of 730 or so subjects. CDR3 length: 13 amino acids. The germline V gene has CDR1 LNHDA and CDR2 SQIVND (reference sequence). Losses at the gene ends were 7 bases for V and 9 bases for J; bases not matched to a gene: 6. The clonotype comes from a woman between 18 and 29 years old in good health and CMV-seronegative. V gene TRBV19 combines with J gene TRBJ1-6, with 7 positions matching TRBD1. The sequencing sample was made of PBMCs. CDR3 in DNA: TGTGCCAGTAATGAGGGGGCCGGTTCACCCCTCCACTTT. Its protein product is CASNEGAGSPLHF. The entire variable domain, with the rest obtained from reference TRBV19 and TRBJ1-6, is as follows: DGGITQSPKYLFRKEGQNVTLSCEQNLNHDAMYWYRQDPGQGLRLIYYSQIVNDFQKGDIAEGYSVSREKKESFPLTVTSAQKNPTAFYLCASNEGAGSPLHFGNGTRLTVT.